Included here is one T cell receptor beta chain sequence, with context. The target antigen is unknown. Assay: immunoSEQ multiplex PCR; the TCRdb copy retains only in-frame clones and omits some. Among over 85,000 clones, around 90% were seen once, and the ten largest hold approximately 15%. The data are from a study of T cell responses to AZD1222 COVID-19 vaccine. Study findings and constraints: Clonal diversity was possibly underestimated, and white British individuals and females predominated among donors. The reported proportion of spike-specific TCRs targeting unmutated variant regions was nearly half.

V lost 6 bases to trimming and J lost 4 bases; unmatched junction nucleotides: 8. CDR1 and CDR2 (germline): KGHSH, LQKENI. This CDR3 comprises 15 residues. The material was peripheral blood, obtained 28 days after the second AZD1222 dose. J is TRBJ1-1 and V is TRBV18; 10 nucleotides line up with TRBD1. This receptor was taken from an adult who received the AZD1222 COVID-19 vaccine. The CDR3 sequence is CASSPGTGDITEAFF. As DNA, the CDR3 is TGTGCCAGCTCTCCCGGGACAGGGGACATCACTGAAGCTTTCTTT.